This TCR beta chain was obtained from a study of T-cell memory formation after mild COVID-19. Study background: In these data, TCR clusters were largely donor specific.

TCRdb recomputed calls from the 5' RACE reads with MiXCR, one row per CDR3 protein. The sample lists some 350,000 distinct CDR3 sequences, roughly 15% seen once, with about a fifth in the top ten. Concerning this clonotype itself: The antigen is undetermined.

CDR1 and CDR2 from the germline V gene are SEHNR and FQNEAQ (reference sequence). The germline V and J ends were trimmed by 2 bases and 5 bases, with 7 bases remaining between them. The CDR3 extends over 13 amino acids. General observations from the study: Detection of some responders pre-infection suggested pre-existing cross-reactive memory T cells participated. Contracting clones from day 15 to 85 showed balanced CD4/CD8; later expanders favored CD4+. Contracting CD4+ clones sat mainly in CM and EM; CD8+ in EMRA.

Input material: PBMCs or a T cell subset sorted from them (not recorded which). This sequence originates from a man aged 18 to 29 who had mild COVID-19 (a few samples of this study predate the infection). Cell type and time point are not known. The J gene is TRBJ2-1, the V gene TRBV7-9; no definite D call. The CDR3: CASSLQEDNEQFF. DNA of the CDR3: TGTGCCAGCAGCTTACAAGAAGACAATGAGCAGTTCTTC.